These T cell receptor beta chains were read from a single sample in a study of cytomegalovirus exposure and HLA in healthy donors. Profiled with immunoSEQ multiplex PCR; TCRdb holds only in-frame clones, not every one. The sample has roughly 34,000 clones; approximately 70% are singletons. The sample comprised PBMCs. The receptors shown here come from a man aged 25-45 years in good health and CMV-seronegative. CDR3s include the opening cysteine and the closing phenylalanine or tryptophan. A D gene is named only where the DNA matches it firmly. Only some rows state a clone size, as once, few, many or a class for expanded clones.

V gene: TRBV6-6; D gene: .; clone size: few; J gene: TRBJ1-2; CDR3 protein: CATRRVRGDGYTF; CDR3 DNA: TGTGCCACCAGACGTGTTCGGGGGGATGGCTACACCTTC
V gene: TRBV7-9; D gene: TRBD2; clone size: .; J gene: TRBJ2-7; CDR3 protein: CASSLRVTSGDEQYF; CDR3 DNA: TGTGCCAGCAGCTTACGAGTGACTAGCGGCGACGAGCAGTACTTC
V gene: TRBV5-1; D gene: TRBD1; clone size: .; J gene: TRBJ1-1; CDR3 protein: CASSTDRGGTEAFF; CDR3 DNA: TGCGCCAGCAGCACGGACAGGGGAGGCACTGAAGCTTTCTTT
V gene: TRBV6-1; D gene: .; clone size: .; J gene: TRBJ1-1; CDR3 protein: CASSEALGRRSEAFF; CDR3 DNA: TGTGCCAGCAGTGAAGCGCTCGGTAGGCGGTCTGAAGCTTTCTTT
V gene: TRBV29-1; D gene: TRBD2; clone size: few; J gene: TRBJ2-3; CDR3 protein: CSVGQLAGASDTQYF; CDR3 DNA: TGCAGCGTTGGGCAGCTAGCGGGAGCCTCAGATACGCAGTATTTT
V gene: TRBV2; D gene: .; clone size: .; J gene: TRBJ1-4; CDR3 protein: CASSDLSTNEKLFF; CDR3 DNA: TGTGCCAGCAGTGATCTGTCCACTAATGAAAAACTGTTTTTT
V gene: TRBV5-1; D gene: .; clone size: once; J gene: TRBJ2-7; CDR3 protein: CASSFLAGESYEQYF; CDR3 DNA: TGCGCCAGCAGCTTCTTGGCAGGCGAATCCTACGAGCAGTACTTC
V gene: TRBV27; D gene: .; clone size: .; J gene: TRBJ2-7; CDR3 protein: CASSNYRDMYEQYF; CDR3 DNA: TGTGCCAGCAGCAATTACAGGGACATGTACGAGCAGTACTTC
V gene: TRBV5-4; D gene: TRBD1; clone size: .; J gene: TRBJ2-7; CDR3 protein: CASSLGQGLNEQYF; CDR3 DNA: TGTGCCAGCAGCCTGGGACAGGGTCTCAACGAGCAGTACTTC
V gene: TRBV6-5; D gene: TRBD2; clone size: few; J gene: TRBJ2-7; CDR3 protein: CASSYSASGSSYEQYF; CDR3 DNA: TGTGCCAGCAGTTACTCGGCTAGCGGAAGCTCCTACGAGCAGTACTTC
V gene: TRBV25-1; D gene: .; clone size: .; J gene: TRBJ2-1; CDR3 protein: CASSDGRDLNEQFF; CDR3 DNA: TGTGCCAGCAGTGATGGCAGGGATCTCAATGAGCAGTTCTTC
V gene: TRBV10-1; D gene: TRBD1; clone size: .; J gene: TRBJ1-1; CDR3 protein: CASSPGQGTEAFF; CDR3 DNA: TGCGCCAGCAGTCCCGGACAGGGGACTGAAGCTTTCTTT
V gene: TRBV6-5; D gene: .; clone size: .; J gene: TRBJ1-1; CDR3 protein: CASSYSLGNTEAFF; CDR3 DNA: TGTGCCAGCAGTTATTCCCTCGGGAACACTGAAGCTTTCTTT
V gene: TRBV4-3; D gene: .; clone size: .; J gene: TRBJ1-5; CDR3 protein: CASSQEPGRPQHF; CDR3 DNA: TGCGCCAGCAGCCAAGAACCCGGTCGGCCCCAGCATTTT
V gene: TRBV9; D gene: .; clone size: once; J gene: TRBJ2-5; CDR3 protein: CASSAKDSKRTQYF; CDR3 DNA: TGTGCCAGCAGCGCCAAGGACAGTAAGAGAACCCAGTACTTC
V gene: TRBV29-1; D gene: TRBD1; clone size: few; J gene: TRBJ1-2; CDR3 protein: CSVEPDRVWGYTF; CDR3 DNA: TGCAGCGTTGAACCAGACAGGGTCTGGGGCTACACCTTC
V gene: TRBV11-3; D gene: .; clone size: .; J gene: TRBJ2-1; CDR3 protein: CASSPGGQVWNEQFF; CDR3 DNA: TGTGCCAGCAGCCCAGGGGGGCAGGTGTGGAATGAGCAGTTCTTC
V gene: TRBV28; D gene: .; clone size: .; J gene: TRBJ1-5; CDR3 protein: CAYGKYSNQPQHF; CDR3 DNA: TGTGCCTACGGGAAATATAGCAATCAGCCCCAGCATTTT
V gene: TRBV5-8; D gene: .; clone size: few; J gene: TRBJ1-3; CDR3 protein: CASSRTYSGNTIYF; CDR3 DNA: TGTGCCAGCAGCCGGACATACTCTGGAAACACCATATATTTT
V gene: TRBV5-4; D gene: .; clone size: .; J gene: TRBJ1-1; CDR3 protein: CASSLEKGRNTEAFF; CDR3 DNA: TGTGCCAGCAGCTTGGAAAAAGGGAGGAACACTGAAGCTTTCTTT
V gene: TRBV6-9; D gene: TRBD1; clone size: .; J gene: TRBJ2-5; CDR3 protein: CASSYLGTGGGETQYF; CDR3 DNA: TGTGCCAGCAGTTACCTAGGAACAGGGGGTGGGGAGACCCAGTACTTC
V gene: TRBV7-9; D gene: TRBD1; clone size: .; J gene: TRBJ1-4; CDR3 protein: CASSRLPPTGIEKLFF; CDR3 DNA: TGTGCCAGCAGCCGTCTGCCACCGACAGGGATTGAAAAACTGTTTTTT
V gene: TRBV29-1; D gene: TRBD2; clone size: .; J gene: TRBJ2-1; CDR3 protein: CSARTSVKNEQFF; CDR3 DNA: TGCAGCGCCCGGACTAGCGTGAAAAATGAGCAGTTCTTC
V gene: TRBV10-1; D gene: TRBD2; clone size: .; J gene: TRBJ2-7; CDR3 protein: CASSESGGGRVEQYF; CDR3 DNA: TGCGCCAGCAGTGAGTCAGGCGGGGGACGGGTCGAGCAGTACTTC
V gene: TRBV28; D gene: .; clone size: .; J gene: TRBJ1-4; CDR3 protein: CASTTGRKLFF; CDR3 DNA: TGTGCCAGCACTACAGGGCGAAAACTGTTTTTT
V gene: TRBV4-2; D gene: TRBD1; clone size: .; J gene: TRBJ2-3; CDR3 protein: CASSPRQGVSTDTQYF; CDR3 DNA: TGTGCCAGCAGCCCCCGACAGGGCGTTAGCACAGATACGCAGTATTTT
V gene: TRBV11-2; D gene: TRBD2; clone size: .; J gene: TRBJ2-1; CDR3 protein: CASESTSGSYNEQFF; CDR3 DNA: TGTGCCAGCGAATCGACTAGCGGTTCCTACAATGAGCAGTTCTTC
V gene: TRBV28; D gene: .; clone size: .; J gene: TRBJ1-4; CDR3 protein: CASRTPGEKLFF; CDR3 DNA: TGTGCCAGCAGGACTCCGGGAGAAAAACTGTTTTTT
V gene: TRBV28; D gene: TRBD2; clone size: .; J gene: TRBJ2-1; CDR3 protein: CASSPGGSSYNEQFF; CDR3 DNA: TGTGCCAGCAGTCCCGGGGGGAGCTCCTACAATGAGCAGTTCTTC
V gene: TRBV7-9; D gene: .; clone size: .; J gene: TRBJ1-3; CDR3 protein: CASGWGASSGNTIYF; CDR3 DNA: TGTGCCAGCGGGTGGGGAGCGAGCTCTGGAAACACCATATATTTT
V gene: TRBV19; D gene: .; clone size: .; J gene: TRBJ2-3; CDR3 protein: CASSKYTDTQYF; CDR3 DNA: TGTGCCAGTAGTAAATACACAGATACGCAGTATTTT
V gene: TRBV15; D gene: .; clone size: large; J gene: TRBJ2-6; CDR3 protein: CATSRESGSGANVLTF; CDR3 DNA: TGTGCCACCAGCAGAGAGTCGGGCTCTGGGGCCAACGTCCTGACTTTC
V gene: TRBV2; D gene: TRBD1; clone size: few; J gene: TRBJ2-2; CDR3 protein: CASSVSTGAVNTGELFF; CDR3 DNA: TGTGCCAGCAGTGTCAGTACAGGGGCTGTGAACACCGGGGAGCTGTTTTTT
V gene: TRBV5-1; D gene: .; clone size: .; J gene: TRBJ2-2; CDR3 protein: CASSRNRVLGLNTGELFF; CDR3 DNA: TGCGCCAGCAGCCGTAACAGGGTGTTAGGGCTGAACACCGGGGAGCTGTTTTTT
V gene: TRBV5-1; D gene: TRBD2; clone size: once; J gene: TRBJ2-1; CDR3 protein: CASSQGLAGVNEQFF; CDR3 DNA: TGCGCCAGCAGCCAGGGACTAGCGGGAGTAAATGAGCAGTTCTTC
V gene: TRBV29-1; D gene: .; clone size: .; J gene: TRBJ2-1; CDR3 protein: CSVENGPDQFF; CDR3 DNA: TGCAGCGTTGAAAATGGCCCAGATCAGTTCTTC
V gene: TRBV29-1; D gene: .; clone size: .; J gene: TRBJ1-5; CDR3 protein: CSVAGSWDQPQHF; CDR3 DNA: TGCAGCGTGGCGGGCAGTTGGGATCAGCCCCAGCATTTT
V gene: TRBV4-3; D gene: .; clone size: .; J gene: TRBJ1-1; CDR3 protein: CASSQDLGRRNTEAFF; CDR3 DNA: TGCGCCAGCAGCCAAGATCTCGGAAGGAGAAACACTGAAGCTTTCTTT
V gene: TRBV4-1; D gene: TRBD1; clone size: .; J gene: TRBJ2-7; CDR3 protein: CASSQGDSYEQYF; CDR3 DNA: TGCGCCAGCAGCCAAGGGGACAGCTACGAGCAGTACTTC
V gene: TRBV5-4; D gene: .; clone size: .; J gene: TRBJ2-5; CDR3 protein: CASSRQETQYF; CDR3 DNA: TGTGCCAGCAGCCGTCAAGAGACCCAGTACTTC
V gene: TRBV5-4; D gene: .; clone size: .; J gene: TRBJ2-7; CDR3 protein: CASSSLSTADYEQYF; CDR3 DNA: TGTGCCAGCAGCTCCCTCTCGACGGCGGACTACGAGCAGTACTTC
V gene: TRBV6-1; D gene: .; clone size: .; J gene: TRBJ2-5; CDR3 protein: CASTMGQVTQYF; CDR3 DNA: TGTGCCAGCACCATGGGTCAGGTTACCCAGTACTTC
V gene: TRBV7-6; D gene: .; clone size: .; J gene: TRBJ1-4; CDR3 protein: CASSASRGIQWTEKLFF; CDR3 DNA: TGTGCCAGCAGCGCCAGTCGGGGTATTCAGTGGACTGAAAAACTGTTTTTT
V gene: TRBV6-7; D gene: TRBD2; clone size: .; J gene: TRBJ2-5; CDR3 protein: CASSYSRTSGAAKTQYF; CDR3 DNA: TGTGCCAGCAGTTACTCGAGGACTAGCGGGGCCGCGAAGACCCAGTACTTC
V gene: TRBV4-1; D gene: TRBD1; clone size: .; J gene: TRBJ2-1; CDR3 protein: CASSQGQGAWNEQFF; CDR3 DNA: TGCGCCAGCAGCCAAGGACAGGGGGCTTGGAATGAGCAGTTCTTC
V gene: TRBV10-1; D gene: TRBD1; clone size: .; J gene: TRBJ1-1; CDR3 protein: CASRAGTGNTEAFF; CDR3 DNA: TGCGCCAGCAGGGCCGGGACAGGCAACACTGAAGCTTTCTTT
V gene: TRBV15; D gene: TRBD1; clone size: .; J gene: TRBJ1-2; CDR3 protein: CATSDRGSDGYTF; CDR3 DNA: TGTGCCACCAGCGACAGGGGCTCCGATGGCTACACCTTC
V gene: TRBV7-2; D gene: .; clone size: .; J gene: TRBJ1-2; CDR3 protein: CASSLGALSNYGYTF; CDR3 DNA: TGTGCCAGCAGCCTCGGAGCGCTATCTAACTATGGCTACACCTTC
V gene: TRBV5-1; D gene: TRBD2; clone size: .; J gene: TRBJ2-5; CDR3 protein: CASSFLADQETQYF; CDR3 DNA: TGCGCCAGCAGCTTCCTAGCGGATCAAGAGACCCAGTACTTC
V gene: TRBV6-1; D gene: .; clone size: .; J gene: TRBJ1-2; CDR3 protein: CASSQRQVSPYGYTF; CDR3 DNA: TGTGCCAGCAGTCAACGACAGGTCTCTCCCTATGGCTACACCTTC
V gene: TRBV2; D gene: .; clone size: once; J gene: TRBJ1-4; CDR3 protein: CASTLLTVNEKLFF; CDR3 DNA: TGTGCCAGCACCTTACTGACAGTTAATGAAAAACTGTTTTTT
V gene: TRBV7-9; D gene: TRBD2; clone size: .; J gene: TRBJ2-6; CDR3 protein: CASSPRGGAGANVLTF; CDR3 DNA: TGTGCCAGCAGCCCCCGGGGAGGGGCAGGGGCCAACGTCCTGACTTTC
V gene: TRBV11-2; D gene: .; clone size: .; J gene: TRBJ2-3; CDR3 protein: CASSQTSSARDTDTQYF; CDR3 DNA: TGTGCCAGCAGCCAAACTAGTTCGGCGAGAGACACAGATACGCAGTATTTT
V gene: TRBV29-1; D gene: TRBD1; clone size: .; J gene: TRBJ2-5; CDR3 protein: CSVGQGEETQYF; CDR3 DNA: TGCAGCGTTGGACAGGGAGAAGAGACCCAGTACTTC